This T cell receptor (beta chain) was retrieved from a study of blood T cell repertoires in COVID-19. V lost 2 bases to trimming and J lost 8 bases; unmatched junction nucleotides: 7. This CDR3 comprises 14 residues. CDR1 is LNHDA and CDR2 is SQIVND in the germline V gene (reference sequence). This table comes from immunoSEQ multiplex PCR, and its TCRdb copy is limited to in-frame clones, with some not included. The table lists around 300,000 clones, roughly nine tenths of them singletons, with about 2.2% in the top ten. The rearrangement joins TRBV19 to TRBJ1-1, with 8 positions matching TRBD1. The TCR was taken from a woman in her twenties or thirties with COVID-19, enrolled during active disease. The sequencing input was peripheral blood. In DNA, the CDR3 is TGTGCCAGTAGTATACAGGGGGCGGTGTCGGAAGCTTTCTTT. Translation: CASSIQGAVSEAFF. The full variable domain, rest sourced from reference TRBV19 and TRBJ1-1, is DGGITQSPKYLFRKEGQNVTLSCEQNLNHDAMYWYRQDPGQGLRLIYYSQIVNDFQKGDIAEGYSVSREKKESFPLTVTSAQKNPTAFYLCASSIQGAVSEAFFGQGTRLTVV.